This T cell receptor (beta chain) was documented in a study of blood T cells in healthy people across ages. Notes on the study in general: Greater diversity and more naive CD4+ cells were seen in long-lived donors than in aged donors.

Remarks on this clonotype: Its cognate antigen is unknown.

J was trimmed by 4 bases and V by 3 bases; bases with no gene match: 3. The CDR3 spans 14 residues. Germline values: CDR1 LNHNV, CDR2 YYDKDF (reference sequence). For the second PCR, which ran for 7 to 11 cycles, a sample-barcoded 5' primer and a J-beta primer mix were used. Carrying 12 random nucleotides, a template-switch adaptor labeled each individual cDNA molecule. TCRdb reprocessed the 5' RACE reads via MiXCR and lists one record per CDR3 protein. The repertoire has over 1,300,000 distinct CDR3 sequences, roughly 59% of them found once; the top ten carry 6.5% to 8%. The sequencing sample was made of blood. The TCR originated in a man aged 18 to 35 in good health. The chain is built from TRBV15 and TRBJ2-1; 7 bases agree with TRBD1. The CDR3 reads CATSRGTEYNEQFF. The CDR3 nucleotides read TGTGCCACCAGCAGGGGGACAGAGTACAATGAGCAGTTCTTC.